This is a list of T cell receptor beta chains from one sample in a study of graft-versus-host responses after intestinal transplantation. TCRdb's copy holds only in-frame clones and misses some; the assay was immunoSEQ multiplex PCR. The profile covers just over 70,000 clones, with over 75% appearing a single time and 0.39% taken by the ten largest. No cognate antigen is known for these TCRs. Here the sequenced sample was unstimulated CD4+ T cells sorted from spleen or lymph node cells, taken before transplant. All receptors come from a human donor who was the organ donor for an intestinal transplant. CDR3s include the opening cysteine and the closing phenylalanine or tryptophan. A D gene is named only where the DNA matches it firmly. Clone size is stated in some rows and not others, as once, few, many or a class when expanded.

d_call clone_size j_call v_call cdr3_aa cdr3_nt
- - TRBJ2-3 TRBV4-3 CASSQDAVVTVQGEDTQYF TGCGCCAGCAGCCAAGACGCCGTTGTGACGGTCCAGGGTGAAGATACGCAGTATTTT
- - TRBJ1-2 TRBV29-1 CSVATPNYGYTF TGCAGCGTTGCCACACCTAACTATGGCTACACCTTC
TRBD2 - TRBJ2-5 TRBV7-2 CASSFGGAETQYF TGTGCCAGCAGCTTCGGGGGGGCAGAGACCCAGTACTTC
- - TRBJ2-5 TRBV10-3 CAISESLGGQETQYF TGTGCCATCAGTGAGTCTTTGGGGGGACAAGAGACCCAGTACTTC
TRBD2 - TRBJ2-2 TRBV5-6 CASSSKRGGYYRELFF TGTGCCAGCAGTTCCAAGCGGGGGGGCTATTACCGGGAGCTGTTTTTT
TRBD2 - TRBJ2-1 TRBV6-5 CASSRLAANNEQFF TGTGCCAGCAGTCGACTAGCGGCTAACAATGAGCAGTTCTTC
- - TRBJ2-1 TRBV28 CASSFWGRDNEQFF TGTGCCAGCAGTTTTTGGGGGCGAGACAATGAGCAGTTCTTC
- once TRBJ1-4 TRBV9 CASSVGQDPEKLFF TGTGCCAGCAGCGTAGGGCAGGATCCTGAAAAACTGTTTTTT
- - TRBJ2-1 TRBV7-9 CASSLLWEEGEQFF TGTGCCAGCAGCTTACTTTGGGAGGAGGGTGAGCAGTTCTTC
- - TRBJ1-2 TRBV7-2 CASSSDSFNYGYTF TGTGCCAGCAGCTCGGACAGTTTTAACTATGGCTACACCTTC
- - TRBJ2-5 TRBV6-5 CASSYSERETQYF TGTGCCAGCAGTTACTCGGAGCGAGAGACCCAGTACTTC
- - TRBJ1-1 TRBV6-4 CASSDSHSGTEAFF TGTGCCAGCAGTGACTCCCACAGTGGAACTGAAGCTTTCTTT
- - TRBJ2-3 TRBV7-2 CASSPRTDTQYF TGTGCCAGCAGCCCCAGGACAGATACGCAGTATTTT
- - TRBJ1-5 TRBV2 CASRGTTDQPQHF TGTGCCAGCAGGGGGACAACAGATCAGCCCCAGCATTTT
- - TRBJ1-5 TRBV28 CATGGGNQPQHF TGTGCGACGGGGGGCGGCAATCAGCCCCAGCATTTT
- - TRBJ1-5 TRBV5-6 CASSLDGRENQPQHF TGTGCCAGCAGCTTGGATGGGCGGGAAAATCAGCCCCAGCATTTT
- - TRBJ2-3 TRBV7-6 CASSFSVGRGDTQYF TGTGCCAGCAGCTTTTCCGTCGGTCGTGGAGATACGCAGTATTTT
TRBD1 - TRBJ1-4 TRBV28 CASSLSSQGALPEANEKLFF TGTGCCAGCAGTTTATCCTCCCAGGGGGCGCTTCCAGAAGCTAATGAAAAACTGTTTTTT
- - TRBJ2-1 TRBV6-5 CASRGFQSSYNEQFF TGTGCCAGCAGGGGCTTTCAAAGCTCCTACAATGAGCAGTTCTTC
TRBD1 - TRBJ2-1 TRBV7-6 CASSPGQGASYNEQFF TGTGCCAGCAGCCCCGGACAGGGGGCTTCCTACAATGAGCAGTTCTTC
- - TRBJ1-1 TRBV9 CASSPNAGRDSEAFF TGTGCCAGCAGCCCTAATGCGGGACGGGATTCTGAAGCTTTCTTT
TRBD1 few TRBJ1-2 TRBV11-3 CASSSGGYGYTF TGTGCCAGCAGTTCAGGGGGCTATGGCTACACCTTC
TRBD1 once TRBJ1-4 TRBV29-1 CSVTTGGATNEKLFF TGCAGCGTTACGACAGGGGGGGCAACTAATGAAAAACTGTTTTTT
TRBD1 - TRBJ1-1 TRBV7-8 CASSLVGTGGTEAFF TGTGCCAGCAGCTTAGTGGGGACAGGGGGAACTGAAGCTTTCTTT
- - TRBJ2-5 TRBV14 CASSQGLETQYF TGTGCCAGCAGCCAGGGCTTGGAGACCCAGTACTTC
TRBD1 once TRBJ1-6 TRBV5-1 CASRLQGNSPLHF TGCGCCAGTAGATTACAGGGGAACTCACCCCTCCACTTT
- - TRBJ1-2 TRBV28 CASSSEDRPINYGYTF TGTGCCAGCAGTTCGGAGGACAGACCAATAAACTATGGCTACACCTTC
- - TRBJ2-1 TRBV5-1 CASSLRYNEQFF TGCGCCAGCAGCTTGCGCTACAATGAGCAGTTCTTC
TRBD2 - TRBJ2-3 TRBV5-1 CASSPGLAGVPDTQYF TGCGCCAGCAGCCCCGGACTAGCGGGGGTCCCAGATACGCAGTATTTT
TRBD1 - TRBJ1-6 TRBV2 CASLGTDSYNSPLHF TGTGCCAGCCTAGGGACAGACTCCTATAATTCACCCCTCCACTTT
TRBD1 - TRBJ2-1 TRBV5-4 CASSSGQKSSYNEQFF TGTGCCAGCAGCTCGGGACAGAAGAGCTCCTACAATGAGCAGTTCTTC
- - TRBJ2-5 TRBV11-2 CASGQLKETQYF TGTGCCAGCGGGCAGCTAAAAGAGACCCAGTACTTC